This section outlines one T cell receptor beta chain sequence together with its context. In the authors' workflow: Reference gene primer amplification in the assay estimated nucleated cell counts. Assay: immunoSEQ multiplex PCR; the TCRdb copy retains only in-frame clones and omits some. V, J and clone size were drawn from that table, and D and trimming were deduced from the DNA. The sample includes fewer than 300,000 clones, around 90% of them seen just once. This sample was taken from a study of blood T cell repertoires in COVID-19. Study at large: Acute and convalescent COVID-19 specimens originated in the United States, Italy and Spain. T cells, B-cell-depleted T cells, or PBMCs provided the cDNA or gDNA that served as material.

Between the trimmed V and J ends, which lost 3 bases and 3 bases, there was a span of 11 bases. CDR3 length: 14 residues. The germline V gene has CDR1 SNHLY and CDR2 FYNNEI. Patients in Seattle were enrolled during active infection, then followed longitudinally. The sequencing sample was made of peripheral blood. The TCR was taken from a person aged 18-30 years with COVID-19, enrolled during active disease. The chain is built from TRBV2 and TRBJ1-1; D uncertain. In DNA, the CDR3 is TGTGCCAGCAGTGACCGCCGGAGGGACACTGAAGCTTTCTTT. Its translation: CASSDRRRDTEAFF.